Below, 29 T cell receptor beta chains from the same sample are listed, as sequenced in a study of control samples from healthy donors and cancer patients (dated by TCRdb to the early 2020s). Libraries were made using the immunoSEQ multiplex PCR assay. As stored in TCRdb, this immuneACCESS dataset retains in-frame rearrangements with V and J assigned. A fraction of the clones does not appear; measured against another copy, unresolved V genes explain less than half of the discrepancy, and the remainder lacks a known reason. Counted in this sample were about 72,000 clones; around 92% of them appeared once. In total, the top ten clones hold 5.8% of the sample. Source material: blood. The receptors originated from a woman aged 55 to 70 in good health.

This chain uses TRBV19 with TRBJ2-7; D assignment may be TRBD1 or TRBD2 (6 bases each). The V end lost 11 bases, the J end lost 3 bases, and 17 bases lay between the germline ends. Germline values: CDR1 LNHDA, CDR2 SQIVND (reference sequence). The length of the CDR3 is 13 residues. CDR3 residues: CARDWGANYEQYF. The CDR3 DNA reads as TGTGCCCGCGACTGGGGGGCGAACTACGAGCAGTACTTC. The whole variable domain, filled in from reference TRBV19 and TRBJ2-7, reads DGGITQSPKYLFRKEGQNVTLSCEQNLNHDAMYWYRQDPGQGLRLIYYSQIVNDFQKGDIAEGYSVSREKKESFPLTVTSAQKNPTAFYLCARDWGANYEQYFGPGTRLTVT.

The J gene is TRBJ2-7, the V gene TRBV7-9; D not certain. The CDR3 totals 12 residues. Germline V lookup: CDR1 SEHNR, CDR2 FQNEAQ (reference sequence). Trimming took 5 bases from V and 3 from J, leaving 8 bases between them. In nucleotides, the CDR3 is TGTGCCAGCAGCGACAAGAACTACGAGCAGTACTTC. Translating gives CASSDKNYEQYF.

V gene TRBV5-1 combines with J gene TRBJ1-1, with D tentatively TRBD1 (5 bases). With 0 bases removed from V and 4 bases from J, the gap between germline ends came to 13 bases. The CDR3 has 15 amino acids. Germline V gene data show CDR1 as SGHRS and CDR2 as YFSETQ. The CDR3 bases are TGCGCCAGCAGCTTGGTAGGGGCGGGGGTCACTGAAGCTTTCTTT. It codes for CASSLVGAGVTEAFF.

The chain carries TRBV10-2 and TRBJ1-1; no firm D call. CDR3 length: 12 residues. Trimming cost V 10 bases and J 1 base, with 10 bases left between them. The V gene's germline CDR1 is WSHSY and CDR2 SAAADI. CDR3 nucleotide sequence: TGCGCCACCCGGACGGAGAACACTGAAGCTTTCTTT. This gives the protein CATRTENTEAFF.

This chain links TRBV7-9 with TRBJ1-1, with D unclear. Germline CDR1 reads SEHNR; CDR2 reads FQNEAQ (reference sequence). The V and J ends lost 4 bases and 0 bases respectively, with 15 bases between them. The CDR3 covers 16 residues. CDR3 sequence reads: CASSSGPSGMNTEAFF. The CDR3 coding sequence is TGTGCCAGCAGCTCCGGCCCCTCCGGAATGAACACTGAAGCTTTCTTT.

J is TRBJ2-2 and V is TRBV18; no definite D call. Germline loops: CDR1 KGHSH, CDR2 LQKENI. V dropped 1 base and J dropped 0 bases, with 3 bases sitting between them. CDR3 length: 14 amino acids. For the CDR3, the DNA is TGTGCCAGCTCACCACTATCGAACACCGGGGAGCTGTTTTTT. Its protein product is CASSPLSNTGELFF.

The gene calls are TRBV27 and TRBJ1-5; no reliable D call. This CDR3 contains 13 residues. Germline V gives CDR1 MNHEY, CDR2 SMNVEV (reference sequence). Trimming took off 3 bases at V and 7 bases at J, with 10 bases between the two ends. CDR3 sequence: CASSLDVGQPQHF. CDR3 sequence (DNA): TGTGCCAGCAGTTTGGACGTGGGACAGCCCCAGCATTTT.

V and J are TRBV6-5 and TRBJ2-2; 9 nucleotides agree with TRBD1. Germline CDR1 reads MNHEY; CDR2 reads SVGAGI. The trim removed 4 bases at V and 3 bases at J, leaving 3 bases unmatched. This CDR3 has 15 amino acids. The DNA for the CDR3 is TGTGCCAGCAGTTCCGGGACAGGGTACACCGGGGAGCTGTTTTTT. Its protein is CASSSGTGYTGELFF.

This chain joins TRBV18 and TRBJ1-1; a possible D gene is TRBD1 (5 bases). V lost 4 bases and J 1 base, leaving 16 bases between the germline ends. Germline V gives CDR1 KGHSH, CDR2 LQKENI. This CDR3 is 16 amino acids long. CDR3 in amino acids: CASSRGMAGANTEAFF. The CDR3 DNA reads TGTGCCAGCTCACGGGGGATGGCCGGGGCGAACACTGAAGCTTTCTTT. The full variable domain, in which reference TRBV18 and TRBJ1-1 provide the parts outside the CDR3, is NAGVMQNPRHLVRRRGQEARLRCSPMKGHSHVYWYRQLPEEGLKFMVYLQKENIIDESGMPKERFSAEFPKEGPSILRIQQVVRGDSAAYFCASSRGMAGANTEAFFGQGTRLTVV.

The rearrangement uses TRBV24-1 and TRBJ2-1; D remains ambiguous. Trimming stripped 5 bases from V and 8 bases from J, with 12 bases between. The CDR3 runs to 13 residues. Germline loops: CDR1 KGHDR, CDR2 SFDVKD. The CDR3 sequence: CATSASAWDEQFF. For the CDR3, the DNA is TGTGCCACCAGTGCCTCCGCGTGGGATGAGCAGTTCTTC.

The chain combines TRBV18 with TRBJ1-3; unclear D gene. Germline CDR1 reads KGHSH; CDR2 reads LQKENI. The ends were cut back, 1 base at V and 1 base at J, with 14 bases in the middle. This CDR3 contains 17 residues. This chain's CDR3 is CASSPREDSLSGNTIYF. The CDR3 region has the DNA TGTGCCAGCTCACCACGAGAGGATTCCCTTTCTGGAAACACCATATATTTT.

The V call is TRBV19, the J call TRBJ2-6; TRBD1 matches 8 bases. CDR1 and CDR2 (germline): LNHDA, SQIVND (reference sequence). The CDR3 consists of 19 residues. V lost 5 bases to trimming and J lost 3 bases; unmatched junction nucleotides: 15. The CDR3: CASSPTGVGGVGGANVLTF. CDR3 DNA sequence: TGTGCCAGTAGTCCGACAGGGGTGGGTGGGGTCGGTGGGGCCAACGTCCTGACTTTC.

The rearrangement joins TRBV3-1 (or the pseudogene TRBV3-2) to TRBJ1-3, with a possible D match to TRBD1 (6 bases). In germline, CDR1 is LGHDT, CDR2 YNNKEL (reference sequence). Trimming pared 2 bases from V and 0 bases from J, leaving 14 bases between. The CDR3 contains 17 residues. CDR3 DNA sequence: TGTGCCAGCAGCCAATCTAAACAGGGTTTCTCTGGAAACACCATATATTTT. Its protein product is CASSQSKQGFSGNTIYF.

The V call is TRBV18, the J call TRBJ2-7; D is uncertain. Deletions cut 4 bases from V and 3 bases from J, with 4 bases between. Germline V lookup: CDR1 KGHSH, CDR2 LQKENI. The CDR3 spans 11 residues. CDR3 protein: CASSQNYEQYF. Written as DNA, the CDR3 is TGTGCCAGCTCACAGAACTACGAGCAGTACTTC.

This clone was seen a handful of times. This same CDR3 is encoded by further DNA sequences in the sample. J is TRBJ2-7 and V is TRBV15; no clear D gene. V was clipped by 1 base and J by 7 bases, with 5 bases between them. CDR3 length: 11 residues. Per germline, CDR1 LNHNV and CDR2 YYDKDF (reference sequence). The CDR3 sequence is CATSRGGEQYF. The CDR3 bases are TGTGCCACCAGCAGAGGCGGAGAGCAGTACTTC.

The chain has TRBV7-3 and TRBJ2-3; 8 bases agree with TRBD2. The germline V gene has CDR1 SGHTA and CDR2 FQGTGA. V shed 5 bases and J 7 bases; nucleotides not matched to a gene: 14. The CDR3 contains 16 residues. Written as DNA, the CDR3 is TGTGCCAGCAGCCCCCTTACGGGAGGGCCGTGGAATACGCAGTATTTT. It specifies CASSPLTGGPWNTQYF.

J is TRBJ2-7 and V is TRBV12-5; TRBD1 agrees at 7 bases. The CDR3 covers 15 residues. Germline V gene sequence: CDR1 LGHNT, CDR2 FRNRAP. With 10 bases clipped from V and 0 bases from J, the junction kept 12 bases outside the gene matches. DNA of the CDR3: TGTGCTACCAGGTTTGGATACAGGGGCTCCTACGAGCAGTACTTC. This gives the protein CATRFGYRGSYEQYF.

This chain uses TRBV20-1 with TRBJ1-2, with TRBD1 identical over 7 bases. After removal of 3 bases from V and 6 bases from J, the junction contained 13 bases not matched to a gene. Germline V CDR1 and CDR2: DFQATT, SNEGSKA (reference sequence). The CDR3 totals 15 residues. CDR3 DNA sequence: TGCAGTGCTAGTGAAGTACCCAGGGGGTTGGATGGCTACACCTTC. Amino acid sequence: CSASEVPRGLDGYTF.

The rearrangement uses TRBV12-3 or TRBV12-4 and TRBJ1-3, with D hard to call. V was cut by 3 bases and J by 4 bases, with 7 bases left in between. The CDR3 contains 13 residues. CDR3: CASSFRRGNTIYF. The CDR3 DNA reads TGTGCCAGCAGTTTTCGACGGGGAAACACCATATATTTT.

This chain uses TRBV24-1 with TRBJ2-7; 11 positions match TRBD1. Germline V gives CDR1 KGHDR, CDR2 SFDVKD. J was trimmed by 0 bases and V by 3 bases; bases with no gene match: 0. The CDR3 runs to 15 residues. The CDR3 coding sequence is TGTGCCACCAGTGATGGACAGGGGGCCTCCTACGAGCAGTACTTC. Translation gives CATSDGQGASYEQYF.

The chain carries TRBV28 and TRBJ2-7; D is uncertain. The CDR3 runs to 11 residues. The germline V and J ends were trimmed by 11 bases and 1 base, with 9 bases remaining between them. Germline loops: CDR1 MDHEN, CDR2 SYDVKM. CDR3 DNA sequence: TGTGCCTCGACCCGTTCCTACGAGCAGTACTTC. Encoded protein: CASTRSYEQYF. Based on the CDR3 plus reference TRBV28 and TRBJ2-7, the full variable domain is DVKVTQSSRYLVKRTGEKVFLECVQDMDHENMFWYRQDPGLGLRLIYFSYDVKMKEKGDIPEGYSVSREKKERFSLILESASTNQTSMYLCASTRSYEQYFGPGTRLTVT.

The chain's CDR3 is CASSPDAYEQYF. CDR3 bases: TGTGCCAGCAGCCCGGACGCATACGAGCAGTACTTC. This chain uses TRBV7-9 with TRBJ2-7, with D hard to call. Germline lookup yields CDR1 SEHNR and CDR2 FQNEAQ (reference sequence). Between the trimmed V and J ends, which lost 5 bases and 4 bases, there was a span of 9 bases. CDR3 length: 12 amino acids.

The V call is TRBV5-4, the J call TRBJ1-1, with D perhaps matching TRBD1 (5 bases). Germline CDR1 and CDR2: SGHNT and YYREEE (reference sequence). CDR3 length: 13 amino acids. Between the trimmed V and J ends, which lost 0 bases and 11 bases, there was a span of 14 bases. DNA for the CDR3: TGTGCCAGCAGCTTGGGTCAGGACAACTCGGCTTTCTTT. It codes for CASSLGQDNSAFF. Combining the CDR3 with reference TRBV5-4 and TRBJ1-1 gives the whole variable domain ETGVTQSPTHLIKTRGQQVTLRCSSQSGHNTVSWYQQALGQGPQFIFQYYREEENGRGNFPPRFSGLQFPNYSSELNVNALELDDSALYLCASSLGQDNSAFFGQGTRLTVV.

This sequence joins TRBV5-1 and TRBJ2-3; 9 bases line up with TRBD1. Germline assignment: CDR1 SGHRS and CDR2 YFSETQ. CDR3 length: 14 residues. Trimming removed 4 bases from V and 2 bases from J; junction bases left unmatched: 2. In nucleotides, the CDR3 is TGCGCCAGCAGCAGGACAGGGGCCACAGATACGCAGTATTTT. Amino acids: CASSRTGATDTQYF. Full variable domain (outside the CDR3, taken from reference TRBV5-1 and TRBJ2-3): KAGVTQTPRYLIKTRGQQVTLSCSPISGHRSVSWYQQTPGQGLQFLFEYFSETQRNKGNFPGRFSGRQFSNSRSEMNVSTLELGDSALYLCASSRTGATDTQYFGPGTRLTVL.

V is TRBV19 and J is TRBJ1-4; 9 nucleotides agree with TRBD1. The germline CDR1 and CDR2 sequences are LNHDA and SQIVND (reference sequence). The V gene end was trimmed by 1 base and the J gene end by 8 bases; junction bases not matched to a gene: 8. CDR3 size: 16 residues. CDR3 sequence reads: CASSIGGTGRNEKLFF. Written as DNA, the CDR3 is TGTGCCAGTAGTATAGGTGGGACAGGGAGAAACGAAAAACTGTTTTTT. Drawing the rest from reference TRBV19 and TRBJ1-4, the complete variable domain is DGGITQSPKYLFRKEGQNVTLSCEQNLNHDAMYWYRQDPGQGLRLIYYSQIVNDFQKGDIAEGYSVSREKKESFPLTVTSAQKNPTAFYLCASSIGGTGRNEKLFFGSGTQLSVL.

J is TRBJ2-2 and V is TRBV30, with 8 bases lining up with TRBD1. V shed 0 bases and J 5 bases; nucleotides not matched to a gene: 11. The CDR3 loop spans 17 amino acids. The germline V gene encodes CDR1 GTSNPN and CDR2 SVGIG (reference sequence). Written as DNA, the CDR3 is TGTGCCTGGAGTGTATTGAGGGGCAGGGGGCGTACCGGGGAGCTGTTTTTT. Protein: CAWSVLRGRGRTGELFF.

This chain connects TRBV9 to TRBJ1-1; D is unresolved. The V and J ends lost 5 bases and 4 bases respectively, with 9 bases between them. Germline V lookup: CDR1 SGDLS, CDR2 YYNGEE. The CDR3 covers 12 residues. The CDR3: CASRVYGTEAFF. As DNA, the CDR3 is TGTGCCAGCAGAGTATATGGCACTGAAGCTTTCTTT.

This clone was seen a few times. The chain couples TRBV6-6 to TRBJ1-3, with D hard to call. CDR3 length: 15 amino acids. Trimming cost V 2 bases and J 8 bases, with 16 bases left between them. Germline V gene lookup returns CDR1 MNHNY and CDR2 SVGAGI (reference sequence). The CDR3 loop is CASSYPQSSGYTIYF. CDR3 DNA sequence: TGTGCCAGCAGTTACCCCCAAAGTAGCGGGTACACCATATATTTT.

The V gene is TRBV4-1, the J gene TRBJ1-1; D call uncertain. V shed 0 bases and J shed 1 base, with 9 bases lying between them. The CDR3 runs to 15 residues. Germline CDR1 and CDR2: MGHRA and YSYEKL. In DNA form, the CDR3 reads TGCGCCAGCAGCCAAGAGGGAAGAGGGAACACTGAAGCTTTCTTT. Amino acids: CASSQEGRGNTEAFF.